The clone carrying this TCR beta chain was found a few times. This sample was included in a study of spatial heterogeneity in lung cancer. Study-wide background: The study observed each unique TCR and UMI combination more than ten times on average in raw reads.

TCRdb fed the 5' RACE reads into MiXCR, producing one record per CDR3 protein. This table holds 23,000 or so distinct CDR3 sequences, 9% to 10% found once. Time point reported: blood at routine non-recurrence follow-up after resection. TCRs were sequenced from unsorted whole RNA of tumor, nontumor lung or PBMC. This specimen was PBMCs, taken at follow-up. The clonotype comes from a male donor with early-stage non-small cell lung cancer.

CDR3 bases: TGTGCCAGCTCACCAGGGGTTGGCGACGAGCAGTACTTC. Protein: CASSPGVGDEQYF. The rearrangement uses TRBV18 and TRBJ2-7; unclear D gene. Germline CDR1 reads KGHSH; CDR2 reads LQKENI. This CDR3 has 13 amino acids. The V end lost 2 bases, the J end lost 5 bases, and 10 bases lay between the germline ends. The full variable domain, in which reference TRBV18 and TRBJ2-7 provide the parts outside the CDR3, is NAGVMQNPRHLVRRRGQEARLRCSPMKGHSHVYWYRQLPEEGLKFMVYLQKENIIDESGMPKERFSAEFPKEGPSILRIQQVVRGDSAAYFCASSPGVGDEQYFGPGTRLTVT.